Ten or more counts support the clone carrying this T cell receptor beta chain. The antigen is not known. V lost 6 bases and J 5 bases, leaving 14 bases between the germline ends. This CDR3 region has 14 residues. TCRdb called the reads again in MiXCR, with one record for every CDR3 protein. The profile shows approximately 250,000 distinct CDR3 sequences, roughly an eighth of them singletons. The sample is drawn from a study of T cell repertoires in cytomegalovirus infection. For the study at large: Signatures in public TCR beta sequences pointed to both CMV infection and matching HLA type.

Study-wide points: Carriers of CMV and the relevant HLA type were discriminated by public TCR beta frequency.

The chain employs TRBV12-3 or TRBV12-4 and TRBJ1-5; D gene ambiguous. The source material was PBMCs. The clonotype originates from a human donor in good health (CMV status not recorded). Some clones in this sample may be carry-over from other donors' samples. The CDR3 protein is CASSHPSSYQPQHF. For the CDR3, the DNA is TGTGCCAGCAGCCATCCCAGTTCCTATCAGCCCCAGCATTTT.